This T cell receptor beta chain is drawn from a study of shared T cell receptors in the human thymus. The CDR3 covers 15 residues. The germline V gene encodes CDR1 SGDLS and CDR2 YYNGEE. The trim removed 4 bases at V and 1 base at J, leaving 7 bases unmatched. Here immunoSEQ multiplex PCR was the method, and the copy in TCRdb shows in-frame clones only, minus some. The repertoire has 720,000 or so clones, approximately 83% of them found once; the top ten carry roughly 0.01%. In this sample, this clone turned up once. These same data were also listed under a study on human thymus T cells. That report adds: In corrective heart surgery, resections were taken, and these provided the thymus tissue. Related research found strongly overlapping thymic repertoires in unrelated individuals.

Sequenced input: thymocytes. The chain is built from TRBV9 and TRBJ1-1; TRBD1 matches 7 bases. The sequence was collected from a girl under three years old with a congenital heart defect. The CDR3 sequence is CASSTRGQWNTEAFF. The CDR3 region has the DNA TGTGCCAGCAGCACGCGGGGACAGTGGAACACTGAAGCTTTCTTT. The full variable domain, its missing parts supplied by reference TRBV9 and TRBJ1-1, is DSGVTQTPKHLITATGQRVTLRCSPRSGDLSVYWYQQSLDQGLQFLIQYYNGEERAKGNILERFSAQQFPDLHSELNLSSLELGDSALYFCASSTRGQWNTEAFFGQGTRLTVV.